In its sample, the clone carrying this T cell receptor beta chain was seen many times. As yet, its antigen is unknown. This sample is part of a study of Graves' ophthalmopathy and Graves' hyperthyroidism. Whole-study context: A follow-up of 18 months without ophthalmopathy meant that hyperthyroidism was stable. General study points: From stable hyperthyroidism, ophthalmopathy was separated by a 13-signature model with around 90% sensitivity and more than 75% specificity.

RNA transcripts provided the template for amplifying TCR beta CDR3 regions. RT-PCR in the first round used HTBI primers; a second-round multiplex PCR followed. Via MiXCR, TCRdb re-called the multiplex PCR reads, giving one row per CDR3 protein. The top ten hold about 4% of the sample, which has about 600,000 distinct CDR3 sequences, less than 40% seen once. The CDR3 is made up of 16 amino acids. Trimming removed 5 bases from V and 4 bases from J; junction bases left unmatched: 11. From germline, CDR1 is SEHNR and CDR2 FQNEAQ (reference sequence). Other autoimmune diseases, uncontrolled infections, pregnancy or lactation led to the exclusion of patients.

This TCR derives from an adult man with Graves' hyperthyroidism. The chain employs TRBV7-9 and TRBJ2-7, with 10 bases matching TRBD1. Sequencing used peripheral blood or thyroid tissue (not recorded which). The CDR3 is CASSESDRGLRYEQYF. As DNA, the CDR3 is TGTGCCAGCAGCGAATCCGACAGGGGGCTAAGGTACGAGCAGTACTTC.